This T cell receptor beta chain was captured by sequencing in a study of OX40 agonist ivuxolimab in advanced cancers. Patients were ineligible given autoimmune disease history or systemic immunosuppression. Researchers took blood at baseline, on cycle 4 day 1, and on cycle 7 day 1. Some clones are missing from TCRdb's copy, which holds only in-frame ones; the method was immunoSEQ multiplex PCR. The sample consists of 25,000 to 40,000 clones, about four fifths of them appearing once. On this clone itself: No antigen is known for it.

Whole-study findings and limits: At 0.1 to 3.0 mg/kg, CD4+ and CD8+ blood T cells expanded clonally by week 6.

Germline CDR1 SGHTA, CDR2 FQGNSA. The CDR3 length is 15 residues. Trimming cost V 5 bases and J 5 bases, with 16 bases left between them. The sample here was CD4+ or CD8+ T cells sorted from blood, taken in a trial of the OX40 agonist ivuxolimab. The TCR comes from an adult with an advanced solid tumor such as melanoma, head and neck, liver or kidney cancer. The V and J genes are TRBV7-2 and TRBJ2-4, with D perhaps matching TRBD2 (6 bases). The CDR3 nucleotides are TGTGCCAGCAGCGCCTCGACTAGTCCTCAAAACATTCAGTACTTC. Its protein is CASSASTSPQNIQYF.